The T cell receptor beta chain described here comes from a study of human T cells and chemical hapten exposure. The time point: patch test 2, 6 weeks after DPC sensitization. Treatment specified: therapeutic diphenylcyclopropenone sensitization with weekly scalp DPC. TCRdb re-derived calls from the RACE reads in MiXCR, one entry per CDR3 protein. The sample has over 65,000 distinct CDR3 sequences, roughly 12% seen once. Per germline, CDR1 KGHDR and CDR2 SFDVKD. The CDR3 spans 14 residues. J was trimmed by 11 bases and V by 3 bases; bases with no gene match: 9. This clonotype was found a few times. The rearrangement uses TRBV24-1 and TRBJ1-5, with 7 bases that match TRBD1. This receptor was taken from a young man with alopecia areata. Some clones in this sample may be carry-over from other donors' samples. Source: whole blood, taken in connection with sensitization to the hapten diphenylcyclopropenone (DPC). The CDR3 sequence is CATSDGTDPGAQHF. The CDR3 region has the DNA TGTGCCACCAGTGATGGGACAGATCCAGGGGCCCAGCATTTT.